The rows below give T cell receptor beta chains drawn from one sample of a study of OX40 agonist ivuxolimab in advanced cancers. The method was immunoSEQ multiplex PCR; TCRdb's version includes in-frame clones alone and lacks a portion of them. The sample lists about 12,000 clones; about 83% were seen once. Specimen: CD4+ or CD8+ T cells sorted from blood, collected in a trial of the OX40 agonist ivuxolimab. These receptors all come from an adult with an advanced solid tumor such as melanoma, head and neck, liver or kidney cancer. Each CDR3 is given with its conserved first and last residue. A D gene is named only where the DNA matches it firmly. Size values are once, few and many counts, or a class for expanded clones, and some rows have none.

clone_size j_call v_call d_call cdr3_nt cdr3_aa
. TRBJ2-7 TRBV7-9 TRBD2 TGTGCCAGCAGCCCAGCGGGAGCAAGCGAGCAGTACTTC CASSPAGASEQYF
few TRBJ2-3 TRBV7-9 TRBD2 TGTGCCAGCAGCCTGGGGACTAGCCTGAGCACAGATACGCAGTATTTT CASSLGTSLSTDTQYF
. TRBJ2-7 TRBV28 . TGTGCCAGCAGTATCAGGGGGGGCGAGCAGTACTTC CASSIRGGEQYF
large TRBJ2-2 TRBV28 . TGTGCCAGCAGTTTATTTTTCCTCGGGGGCGGGGAGCTGTTTTTT CASSLFFLGGGELFF
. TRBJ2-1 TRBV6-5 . TGTGCCAGCAGCTTGACTAGATACAATGAGCAGTTCTTC CASSLTRYNEQFF
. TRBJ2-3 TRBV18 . TGTGCCAGCTCACCCACCACAAGGATAGACACAGATACGCAGTATTTT CASSPTTRIDTDTQYF
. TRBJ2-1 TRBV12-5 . TGTGCTAGTGGTTTGGGCAATGAGCAGTTCTTC CASGLGNEQFF
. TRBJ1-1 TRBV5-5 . TGTGCCAGCAGCTTGGCCAATTGGAACACTGAAGCTTTCTTT CASSLANWNTEAFF
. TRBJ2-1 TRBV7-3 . TGTGCCAGCAGCTTAACCGGGGATGAGCAGTTCTTC CASSLTGDEQFF
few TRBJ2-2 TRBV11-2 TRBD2 TGTGCCAGCATCCGCTTAGCGGGAGGGGAATCTGTCGGCGGGGAGCTGTTTTTT CASIRLAGGESVGGELFF
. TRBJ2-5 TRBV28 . TGTGCCAGCAGTACCCCTAGGGCGCTACAAGAGACCCAGTACTTC CASSTPRALQETQYF
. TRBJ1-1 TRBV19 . TGTGCCAGTAGTCGGGGGGCGTACACTGAAGCTTTCTTT CASSRGAYTEAFF
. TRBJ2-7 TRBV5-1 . TGCGCCAGCAGGGGAGAATCCTACGAGCAGTACTTC CASRGESYEQYF
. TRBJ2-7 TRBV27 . TGTGCCAGCAGTTACGTGAATCGATACGAGCAGTACTTC CASSYVNRYEQYF
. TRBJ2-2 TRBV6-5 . TGTGCCAGCAGGCACAGGGTTAGCGGGGAGCTGTTTTTT CASRHRVSGELFF
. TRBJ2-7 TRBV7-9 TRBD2 TGTGCCAGCAGCGGTGGGACTACACTCTACGAGCAGTACTTC CASSGGTTLYEQYF
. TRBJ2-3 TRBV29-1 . TGCAGCGTTCGGTCTACAGATACGCAGTATTTT CSVRSTDTQYF
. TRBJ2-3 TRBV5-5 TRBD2 TGTGCCAGCAGCTTGACTAGCGGCACAGATACGCAGTATTTT CASSLTSGTDTQYF
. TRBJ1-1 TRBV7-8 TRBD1 TGTGCCAGCAGCTTAGCCAACAGGGGGTGGTCTGAAGCTTTCTTT CASSLANRGWSEAFF
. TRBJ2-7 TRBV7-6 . TGTGCCAGCAGCTTAGAACACGAGCAGTACTTC CASSLEHEQYF
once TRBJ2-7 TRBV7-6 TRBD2 TGTGCCAGCAGCTTAGAATGGGGACTAGCCCCAGGGGAGCAGTACTTC CASSLEWGLAPGEQYF
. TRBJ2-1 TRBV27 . TGTGCCAGCGGGGGCCGATTGACCTACAATGAGCAGTTCTTC CASGGRLTYNEQFF
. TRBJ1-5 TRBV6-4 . TGTGCCAGCAGTGCTTATAGCAATCAGCCCCAGCATTTT CASSAYSNQPQHF
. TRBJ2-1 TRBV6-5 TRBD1 TGTGCCAGCAGTAAGACAGGGTATCGGAATGAGCAGTTCTTC CASSKTGYRNEQFF
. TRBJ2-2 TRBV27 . TGTGCCAGCAGCCGCCTGGACACCGGGGAGCTGTTTTTT CASSRLDTGELFF
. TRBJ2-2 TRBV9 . TGTGCCAGCAGCGTAGAGGGCACCGTTGGGGAGCTGTTTTTT CASSVEGTVGELFF
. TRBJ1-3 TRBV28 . TGTGCCAGCAGTTTAGGGTTAGCTGGAAACACCATATATTTT CASSLGLAGNTIYF
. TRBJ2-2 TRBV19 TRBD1 TGTGCCAGTAGTATCCAGATAGGAAGGACAGGGGGTTGGACCGGGGAGCTGTTTTTT CASSIQIGRTGGWTGELFF
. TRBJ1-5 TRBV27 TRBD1 TGTGCCAGCAGTTTAATACAGGGGGATCAGCCCCAGCATTTT CASSLIQGDQPQHF
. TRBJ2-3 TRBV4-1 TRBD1 TGCGCCAGCAGCCAAGCGAGGGGGCTCACAGATACGCAGTATTTT CASSQARGLTDTQYF
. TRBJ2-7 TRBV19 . TGTGCCAGTAGTATCTCAGGGCCGGCCTACGAGCAGTACTTC CASSISGPAYEQYF
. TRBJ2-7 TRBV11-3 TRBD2 TGTGCCAGCAGCCCGAGGACTAGCGGGAGTCTTAACGAGCAGTACTTC CASSPRTSGSLNEQYF
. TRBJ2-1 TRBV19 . TGTGCCAGTAGTATAGGAGGTCACAATGAGCAGTTCTTC CASSIGGHNEQFF
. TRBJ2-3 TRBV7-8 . TGTGCCAGCAGCTTAGTCGGTAGCGCCACAGATACGCAGTATTTT CASSLVGSATDTQYF
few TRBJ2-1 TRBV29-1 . TGCAGCATGGTTTTAGCCCGATCCTACAATGAGCAGTTCTTC CSMVLARSYNEQFF
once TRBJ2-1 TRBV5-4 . TGTGCCAGCAGCTGGCCCGGGGATGAGCAGTTCTTC CASSWPGDEQFF
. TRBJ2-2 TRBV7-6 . TGTGCCAGCAGCTTAAGTGGTGCGCGACGCACCGGGGAGCTGTTTTTT CASSLSGARRTGELFF
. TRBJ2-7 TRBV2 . TGTGCCAGCAGCACTCCCGGCGGGGCCTACGAGCAGTACTTC CASSTPGGAYEQYF
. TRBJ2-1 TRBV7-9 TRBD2 TGTGCCAGCAGCTTACTGGCGGGAGGGCACCAAGAGGGCAATGAGCAGTTCTTC CASSLLAGGHQEGNEQFF
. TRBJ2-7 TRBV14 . TGTGCCAGCAGCCAAGGGTGGAACTCCTACGAGCAGTACTTC CASSQGWNSYEQYF
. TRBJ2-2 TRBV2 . TGTGCCAGCAGTGAGCCGAACACCGGGGAGCTGTTTTTT CASSEPNTGELFF
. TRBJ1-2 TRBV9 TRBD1 TGTGCCAGCAGCGTAGGGAGTACAGGGGGCTATGGCTACACCTTC CASSVGSTGGYGYTF